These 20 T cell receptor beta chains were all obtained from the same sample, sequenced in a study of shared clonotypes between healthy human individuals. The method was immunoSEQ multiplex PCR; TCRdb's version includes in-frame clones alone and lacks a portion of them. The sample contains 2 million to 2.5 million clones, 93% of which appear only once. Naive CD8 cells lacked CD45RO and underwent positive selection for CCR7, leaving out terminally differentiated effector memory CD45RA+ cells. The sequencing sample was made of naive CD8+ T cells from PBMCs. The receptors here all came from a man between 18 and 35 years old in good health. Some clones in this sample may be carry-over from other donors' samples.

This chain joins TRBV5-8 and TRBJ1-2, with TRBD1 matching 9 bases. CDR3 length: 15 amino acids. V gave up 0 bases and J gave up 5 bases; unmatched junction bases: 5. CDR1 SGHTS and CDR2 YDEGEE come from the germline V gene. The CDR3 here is CASSLEQGAPYGYTF. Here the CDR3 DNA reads TGTGCCAGCAGCTTGGAACAGGGGGCGCCTTATGGCTACACCTTC.

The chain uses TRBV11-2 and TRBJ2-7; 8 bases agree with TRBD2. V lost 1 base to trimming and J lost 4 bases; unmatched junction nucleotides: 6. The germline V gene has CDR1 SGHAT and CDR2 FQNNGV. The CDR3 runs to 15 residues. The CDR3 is CASSLVAGWGYEQYF. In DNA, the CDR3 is TGTGCCAGCAGCTTAGTAGCGGGATGGGGTTACGAGCAGTACTTC.

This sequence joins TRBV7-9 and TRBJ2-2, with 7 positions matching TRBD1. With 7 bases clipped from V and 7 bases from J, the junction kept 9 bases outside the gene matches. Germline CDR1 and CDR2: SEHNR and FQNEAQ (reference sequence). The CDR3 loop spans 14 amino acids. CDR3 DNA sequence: TGTGCCAGCAAGGACAGGCCCGGGGACGGGGAGCTGTTTTTT. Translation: CASKDRPGDGELFF.

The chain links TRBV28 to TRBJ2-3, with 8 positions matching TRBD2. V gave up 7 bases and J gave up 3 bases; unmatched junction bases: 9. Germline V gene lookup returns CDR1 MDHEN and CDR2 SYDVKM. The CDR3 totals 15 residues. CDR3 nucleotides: TGTGCCAGCAAGCCGTGGGCGGGAGGAACAGATACGCAGTATTTT. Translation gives CASKPWAGGTDTQYF.

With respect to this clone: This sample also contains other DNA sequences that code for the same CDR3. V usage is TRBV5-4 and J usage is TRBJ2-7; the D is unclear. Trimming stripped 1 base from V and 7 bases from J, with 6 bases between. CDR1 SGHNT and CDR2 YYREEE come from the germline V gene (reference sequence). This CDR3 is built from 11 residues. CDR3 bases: TGTGCCAGCAGCTTGTTGGGGGAGCAGTACTTC. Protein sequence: CASSLLGEQYF. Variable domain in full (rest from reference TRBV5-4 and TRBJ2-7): ETGVTQSPTHLIKTRGQQVTLRCSSQSGHNTVSWYQQALGQGPQFIFQYYREEENGRGNFPPRFSGLQFPNYSSELNVNALELDDSALYLCASSLLGEQYFGPGTRLTVT.

CDR3 DNA: TGTGCCAGCAGACAGACTGAAAAGGCTACTGAAGCTTTCTTT. It translates to CASRQTEKATEAFF. The chain has TRBV28 and TRBJ1-1, with D unclear. V lost 6 bases and J lost 5, with 16 bases in between. The germline V gene has CDR1 MDHEN and CDR2 SYDVKM. There are 14 residues in the CDR3.

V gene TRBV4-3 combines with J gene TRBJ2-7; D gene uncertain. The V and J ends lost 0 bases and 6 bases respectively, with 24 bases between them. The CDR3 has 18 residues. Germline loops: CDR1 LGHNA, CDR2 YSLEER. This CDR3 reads CASSQDIRLGSPSSEQYF. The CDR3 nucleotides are TGCGCCAGCAGCCAAGATATTAGGTTGGGCTCTCCCTCGTCCGAGCAGTACTTC.

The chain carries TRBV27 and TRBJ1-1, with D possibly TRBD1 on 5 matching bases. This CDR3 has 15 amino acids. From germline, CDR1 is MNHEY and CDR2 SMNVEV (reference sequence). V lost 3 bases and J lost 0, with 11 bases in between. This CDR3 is CASSFGGFMNTEAFF. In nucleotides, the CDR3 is TGTGCCAGCAGTTTTGGGGGATTCATGAACACTGAAGCTTTCTTT.

CDR3 nucleotide sequence: TGTGCCAGCAGTCCACAGGGGGTTCACGCTGAAGCTTTCTTT. Its protein is CASSPQGVHAEAFF. The chain links TRBV6-5 to TRBJ1-1, with 8 bases matching TRBD1. This CDR3 has 14 residues. Germline CDR1 reads MNHEY; CDR2 reads SVGAGI. V trimming: 5 bases; J trimming: 6 bases; junction bases outside the gene matches: 8.

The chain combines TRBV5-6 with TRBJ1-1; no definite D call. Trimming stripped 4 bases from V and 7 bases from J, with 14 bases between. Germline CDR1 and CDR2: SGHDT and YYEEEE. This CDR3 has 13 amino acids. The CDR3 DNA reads TGTGCCAGCAGCCCCTGGTTTGGCCATGAAGCTTTCTTT. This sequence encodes CASSPWFGHEAFF.

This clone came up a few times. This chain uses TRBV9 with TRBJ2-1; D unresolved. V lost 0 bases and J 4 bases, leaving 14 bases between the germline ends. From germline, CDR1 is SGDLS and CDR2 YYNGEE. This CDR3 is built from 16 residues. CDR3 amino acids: CASSVGASLGYNEQFF. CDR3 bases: TGTGCCAGCAGCGTAGGGGCCTCCCTAGGGTACAATGAGCAGTTCTTC.

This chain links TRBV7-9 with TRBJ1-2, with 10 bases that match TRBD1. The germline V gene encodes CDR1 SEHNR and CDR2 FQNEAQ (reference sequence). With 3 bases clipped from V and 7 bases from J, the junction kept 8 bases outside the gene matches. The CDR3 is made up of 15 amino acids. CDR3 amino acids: CASSFVDRGLFGYTF. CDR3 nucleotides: TGTGCCAGCAGCTTCGTCGACAGGGGGCTTTTTGGCTACACCTTC.

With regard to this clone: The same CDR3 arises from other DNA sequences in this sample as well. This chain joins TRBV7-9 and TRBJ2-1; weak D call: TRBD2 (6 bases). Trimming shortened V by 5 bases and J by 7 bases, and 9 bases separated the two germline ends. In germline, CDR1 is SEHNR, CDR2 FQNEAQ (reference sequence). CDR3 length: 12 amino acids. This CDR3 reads CASSQLANEQFF. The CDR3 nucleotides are TGTGCCAGCAGCCAACTAGCTAATGAGCAGTTCTTC.

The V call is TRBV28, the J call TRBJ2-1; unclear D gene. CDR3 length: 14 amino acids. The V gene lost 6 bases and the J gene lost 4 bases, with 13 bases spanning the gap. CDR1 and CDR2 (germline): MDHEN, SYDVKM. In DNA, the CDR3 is TGTGCCAGCAGCCCAAGGTCTAGGTACAATGAGCAGTTCTTC. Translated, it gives CASSPRSRYNEQFF. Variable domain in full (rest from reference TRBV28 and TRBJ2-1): DVKVTQSSRYLVKRTGEKVFLECVQDMDHENMFWYRQDPGLGLRLIYFSYDVKMKEKGDIPEGYSVSREKKERFSLILESASTNQTSMYLCASSPRSRYNEQFFGPGTRLTVL.

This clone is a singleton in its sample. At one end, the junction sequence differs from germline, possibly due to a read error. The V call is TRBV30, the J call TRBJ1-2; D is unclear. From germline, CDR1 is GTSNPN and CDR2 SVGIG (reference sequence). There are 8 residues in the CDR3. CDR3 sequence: CGCGSYTF. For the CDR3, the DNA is TGCGGGTGTGGAAGCTACACCTTC.

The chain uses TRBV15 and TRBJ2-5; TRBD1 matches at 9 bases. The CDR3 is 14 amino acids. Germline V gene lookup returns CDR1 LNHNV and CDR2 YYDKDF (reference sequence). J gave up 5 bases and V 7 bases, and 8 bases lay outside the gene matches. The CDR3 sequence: CATILDRGIETQYF. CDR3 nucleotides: TGTGCCACCATCCTGGACAGGGGAATTGAGACCCAGTACTTC.

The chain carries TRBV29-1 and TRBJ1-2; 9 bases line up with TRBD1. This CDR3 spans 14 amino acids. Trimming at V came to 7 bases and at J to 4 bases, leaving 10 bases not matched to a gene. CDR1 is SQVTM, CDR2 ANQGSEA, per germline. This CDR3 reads CSGAPGTGIYGYTF. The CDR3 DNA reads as TGCAGCGGCGCACCCGGGACAGGGATCTATGGCTACACCTTC.

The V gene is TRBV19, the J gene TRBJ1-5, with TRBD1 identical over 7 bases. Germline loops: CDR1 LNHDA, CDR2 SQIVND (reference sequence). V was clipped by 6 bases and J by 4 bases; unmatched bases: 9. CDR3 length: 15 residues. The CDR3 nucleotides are TGTGCCAGTAGGATCCAGGAGGGGGCTAATCAGCCCCAGCATTTT. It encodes CASRIQEGANQPQHF.

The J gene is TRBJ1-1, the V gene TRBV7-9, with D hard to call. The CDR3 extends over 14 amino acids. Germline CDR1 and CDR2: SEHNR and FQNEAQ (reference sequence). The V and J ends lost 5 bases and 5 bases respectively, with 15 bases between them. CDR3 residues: CASSLVGLRTEAFF. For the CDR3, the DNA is TGTGCCAGCAGCCTCGTGGGCTTAAGAACTGAAGCTTTCTTT.

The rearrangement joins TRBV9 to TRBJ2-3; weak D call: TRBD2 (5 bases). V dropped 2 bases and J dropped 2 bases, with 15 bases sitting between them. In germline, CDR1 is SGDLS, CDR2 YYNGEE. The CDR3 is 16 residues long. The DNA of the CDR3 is TGTGCCAGCAGCGTTGGAGCGGCCGACCTCACAGATACGCAGTATTTT. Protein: CASSVGAADLTDTQYF.